This T cell receptor (beta chain) was sequenced during a study of shared clonotypes between healthy human individuals. This table comes from immunoSEQ multiplex PCR, and its TCRdb copy is limited to in-frame clones, with some not included. Of millions of clones listed, over 85% are singletons. In regard to this clone: The antigen is undetermined.

General study results and limits: In four donors, about 5% of naive CD4 clonotypes appeared in common.

CDR3 length: 19 amino acids. Germline V gene lookup returns CDR1 MDHEN and CDR2 SYDVKM. J lost 2 bases, V lost 6 bases, and 17 bases had no gene match. This chain connects TRBV28 to TRBJ1-4, with TRBD1 matching 8 bases. Sequencing input: naive CD4+ T cells sorted from blood. The subset here: CD45RA+ positively selected. This clonotype was obtained from a man aged 18-30 years in good health. The CDR3 spells CASSPGGRGLSGTNEKLFF. The CDR3 nucleotides read TGTGCCAGCAGCCCCGGGGGCAGGGGGCTAAGTGGGACTAATGAAAAACTGTTTTTT. Looking up the rest from reference TRBV28 and TRBJ1-4 gives the full variable domain: DVKVTQSSRYLVKRTGEKVFLECVQDMDHENMFWYRQDPGLGLRLIYFSYDVKMKEKGDIPEGYSVSREKKERFSLILESASTNQTSMYLCASSPGGRGLSGTNEKLFFGSGTQLSVL.